This TCR beta chain was recovered during a study of cytomegalovirus exposure and HLA in healthy donors. Whole-study findings and limits: Common viral pathogens were later found to be apparently linked to several of the most significant clusters. In vitro, a few CMV-associated chains proved specific for CMV antigens.

13 Jbeta primers and 60 Vbeta primers were used for the PCR. The protocol was immunoSEQ multiplex PCR, while the TCRdb copy is restricted to in-frame clones and leaves out a portion. The sample holds 140,000 to 150,000 clones, 65% to 85% seen once. Concerning this clone itself: Antigen specificity is unknown.

This receptor was taken from a woman aged 40 to 55 in good health and CMV-seropositive. The source material was PBMCs.

The chain's CDR3 is CASSVGAATTNEKLFF. The CDR3 nucleotides read TGTGCCAGCAGCGTAGGGGCAGCCACAACTAATGAAAAACTGTTTTTT. The chain is built from TRBV9 and TRBJ1-4; D not certain. This CDR3 has 16 amino acids. Germline assignment: CDR1 SGDLS and CDR2 YYNGEE. The V end lost 0 bases, the J end lost 0 bases, and 9 bases lay between the germline ends. The full variable domain, in which reference TRBV9 and TRBJ1-4 provide the parts outside the CDR3, is DSGVTQTPKHLITATGQRVTLRCSPRSGDLSVYWYQQSLDQGLQFLIQYYNGEERAKGNILERFSAQQFPDLHSELNLSSLELGDSALYFCASSVGAATTNEKLFFGSGTQLSVL.